This TCR beta chain stems from a study of blood T cell repertoires in COVID-19. Across the study: Spain, Italy and the United States supplied samples that represented acute and convalescent COVID-19.

Profiled with immunoSEQ multiplex PCR; TCRdb holds only in-frame clones, not every one. The sample has roughly 290,000 clones; 70% to 90% are singletons. Trimming cost V 5 bases and J 3 bases, with 8 bases left between them. This CDR3 contains 12 residues. Germline loops: CDR1 SNHLY, CDR2 FYNNEI. The chain links TRBV2 to TRBJ2-7, with D hard to call. Sequencing was performed on peripheral blood. The clonotype originates from a human donor with COVID-19, enrolled during active disease. The donor label of this sample is uncertain. CDR3: CASSTGSYEQYF. In DNA, the CDR3 is TGTGCCAGCAGTACCGGTAGCTACGAGCAGTACTTC.